This T cell receptor (beta chain) came from a study of patients and donors after allogeneic stem cell transplantation (dated by TCRdb to about 2020). As concerns this clonotype: This clone's antigen is unknown. No clone much larger than this one lies a single base away; base qualities are absent.

Libraries were prepared through RT-PCR. Sequenced using a NextSeq 550. TCRdb reworked the public reads: Q25 trimming with fastp, MiXCR clone assembly, productive beta chains retained. A single entry per CDR3 protein holds the most common genes and DNA from its merged rows. Across this sample there are about 87,000 distinct CDR3 sequences, with roughly 5.2% seen only once. Clones ranked in the top ten supply less than 3% of the sample. The germline V gene gives CDR1 as MNHNS and CDR2 as SASEGT. The CDR3 measures 17 amino acids from cysteine to phenylalanine. The retained sequence is limited to the CDR3, 51 bases, with the frame set at the first base. V is cut back by 2 bases and J by 1 base, with 7 bases in the junction unmatched.

The chain employs TRBV6-1 and TRBJ2-3, and TRBD1 aligns with 9 junction nucleotides. The source is a human donor who was either an allogeneic HSCT recipient or a stem cell or donor lymphocyte infusion donor (not recorded which). It is not recorded whose cells these are; they may come from a transplant donor. Sequences were obtained from blood, either unsorted or a sorted T cell fraction (not recorded which). Here the CDR3 is given as CASSENRGRGGTDTQYF. The DNA reads TGTGCCAGCAGTGAAAACAGGGGGCGAGGGGGCACAGATACGCAGTATTTT.